This T cell receptor (beta chain) was captured in a study of T cell clonality in common variable immunodeficiency. Findings and caveats of the study: Common variable immunodeficiency TCR beta sequences reportedly had fewer deletions and N-nucleotide insertions.

Remarks on this clone: Antigen: not known. The read halts 3 residues ahead of the CDR3 end, with the missing end drawn from the germline J gene.

Using immunoSEQ multiplex PCR, the repertoire was profiled, and TCRdb retains in-frame clones only, with some absent. The sample lists about 34,000 clones, none appearing once, the ten largest making up 25% to 30%. Germline lookup yields CDR1 DFQATT and CDR2 SNEGSKA (reference sequence). J was trimmed by 3 bases and V by 0 bases; bases with no gene match: 18. This CDR3 has 20 residues. Input material: peripheral blood mononuclear cells. The source is a human donor with common variable immunodeficiency. The gene calls are TRBV20-1 and TRBJ2-5, with TRBD2 identical over 11 bases. The CDR3 bases that were read are TGCAGTGCTAGAGATTTTTTGTTCACTAGCGGGAGTTTTTCGAAAGAGACC. It is translated as CSARDFLFTSGSFSKET. The whole CDR3 protein is CSARDFLFTSGSFSKETQYF.